This entry lists 9 T cell receptor beta chains sequenced from one sample in a study of beta chain features in type 1 diabetes. Expressed TCRB transcripts were sequenced after all isolated RNA was converted to cDNA. The table came from immunoSEQ multiplex PCR; TCRdb's copy has only in-frame clones and leaves some out. The profile covers 430,000 or so clones, with 10% to 12% appearing a single time and 0.045% to 0.05% taken by the ten largest. Sequenced: naive CD4+ T cells from blood. The source of these receptors is a woman in her late teens or twenties in good health.

In this sample, this clone turned up once. V is TRBV4-3 and J is TRBJ1-2; the D is unclear. This CDR3 region has 15 residues. The V end was cut by 1 base, the J end by 4 bases, with 13 bases between. The germline V gene encodes CDR1 LGHNA and CDR2 YSLEER. CDR3 sequence reads: CASSQGVLGSYGYTF. The CDR3 nucleotides read TGCGCCAGCAGCCAAGGAGTCCTAGGGAGCTATGGCTACACCTTC.

The chain has TRBV5-1 and TRBJ1-1, with D hard to call. CDR1 SGHRS and CDR2 YFSETQ come from the germline V gene. The CDR3 has 13 residues. Deletions cut 0 bases from V and 7 bases from J, with 10 bases between. The CDR3 sequence is CASSLAGGREAFF. In DNA form, the CDR3 reads TGCGCCAGCAGCTTGGCTGGCGGTCGTGAAGCTTTCTTT.

The CDR3 reads CASTEGGQGVNEQFF. Written as DNA, the CDR3 is TGTGCCAGCACCGAAGGGGGACAGGGGGTTAATGAGCAGTTCTTC. V is TRBV9 and J is TRBJ2-1; 11 bases match TRBD1. V lost 6 bases to trimming and J lost 7 bases; unmatched junction nucleotides: 9. The CDR3 extends over 15 amino acids. The germline V gene encodes CDR1 SGDLS and CDR2 YYNGEE.

The rearrangement links TRBV7-9 to TRBJ2-1, with 9 bases identical to TRBD1. The CDR3 is 14 amino acids. The germline CDR1 and CDR2 sequences are SEHNR and FQNEAQ (reference sequence). The V and J ends lost 5 bases and 9 bases, in that order; junction bases with no gene match: 8. CDR3 sequence (DNA): TGTGCCAGCAGCGATCTAACAGGGGGCGTTGAGCAGTTCTTC. This sequence encodes CASSDLTGGVEQFF.

Only a few counts were recorded for this clone. The gene calls are TRBV28 and TRBJ2-5; 9 bases match TRBD2. The CDR3 extends over 15 amino acids. Germline V CDR1 and CDR2: MDHEN, SYDVKM. The ends lost 5 bases at V and 5 bases at J; junction bases unmatched: 9. CDR3 sequence (DNA): TGTGCCAGCAGTATTAGCGGGGGTCGTGGGGAGACCCAGTACTTC. This sequence encodes CASSISGGRGETQYF.

As DNA, the CDR3 is TGTGCCAGCAGTGAAGGAGGACTCCGGGACAGATCCTACGAGCAGTACTTC. Protein sequence: CASSEGGLRDRSYEQYF. The rearrangement links TRBV25-1 to TRBJ2-7; 7 positions match TRBD1. CDR3 length equals 17 residues. J gave up 1 base and V 2 bases, and 11 bases lay outside the gene matches. Germline loops: CDR1 MGHDK, CDR2 SYGVNS.

The rearrangement uses TRBV9 and TRBJ2-5; D possibly matches TRBD1 or TRBD2 (7 bases each). Trimming stripped 3 bases from V and 4 bases from J, with 19 bases between. This CDR3 contains 16 residues. CDR1 is SGDLS and CDR2 is YYNGEE in the germline V gene. This chain's CDR3 is CASSAQGEGAGETQYF. The CDR3 nucleotides are TGTGCCAGCAGCGCCCAGGGGGAGGGGGCAGGAGAGACCCAGTACTTC.

This chain joins TRBV5-4 and TRBJ2-7, with 9 bases matching TRBD2. This CDR3 is 16 amino acids long. Per the germline V gene, CDR1 is SGHNT and CDR2 is YYREEE (reference sequence). V lost 5 bases, J lost 3 bases, and 12 bases stayed unmatched. CDR3 DNA: TGTGCCAGCAGTCGGCGGGGACTAGCCCGGTACTACGAGCAGTACTTC. Protein sequence: CASSRRGLARYYEQYF.

This clone occurred a few times. The V and J genes are TRBV29-1 and TRBJ2-1, with 14 bases matching TRBD2. Germline lookup yields CDR1 SQVTM and CDR2 ANQGSEA. The J segment lost 6 bases and the V segment lost 6 bases, leaving 4 bases of the junction unmatched. The CDR3 has 14 amino acids. CDR3 sequence (DNA): TGCAGCGTCCGGACTAGCGGGAGGACCAATGAGCAGTTCTTC. It is translated as CSVRTSGRTNEQFF.